This is a list of T cell receptor beta chains from one sample in a study of blood T cells in healthy people across ages. MiXCR, applied by TCRdb to the 5' RACE reads, yields one record per CDR3 protein. The repertoire includes about 1.8 million distinct CDR3 sequences, around half of them detected once, and approximately 2% sits in the top ten. Sequenced material: blood. The source of these receptors is a middle-aged woman in good health. Both conserved end residues are part of each CDR3. The D gene is left open where the match is weak. Size is omitted from some rows. Given values are once, few, many or a class for expanded clones.

D gene	V gene	J gene	clone size	CDR3 DNA	CDR3 protein
TRBD2	TRBV3-1	TRBJ2-5	few	TGTGCCAGCAGCCAACCTTTCCCGGGGAGGGAAGAGACCCAGTACTTC	CASSQPFPGREETQYF
-	TRBV18	TRBJ1-4	-	TGTGCCAGCTCACCACCGACCGCAACTAATGAAAAACTGTTTTTT	CASSPPTATNEKLFF
-	TRBV18	TRBJ2-3	-	TGTGCCAGCTCACTCAGGACGGACCTCACAGATACGCAGTATTTT	CASSLRTDLTDTQYF
-	TRBV28	TRBJ1-2	-	TGTGCCAGCAGCCAATCGGTGGGGGGCTATGGCTACACCTTC	CASSQSVGGYGYTF
TRBD2	TRBV4-3	TRBJ2-1	-	TGCGCCAGCAGCCAAGATTTTGGCGGGGGGCCCTACAATGAGCAGTTCTTC	CASSQDFGGGPYNEQFF
-	TRBV4-2	TRBJ2-5	-	TGTGCCAGCAGCCAAGCCCAGGGCAGGGCGGGTCGAGAGACCCAGTACTTC	CASSQAQGRAGRETQYF
-	TRBV5-5	TRBJ2-1	-	TGTGCCAGCAGCTTTCGAGCGGGCCCTGCCTACAATGAGCAGTTCTTC	CASSFRAGPAYNEQFF
TRBD2	TRBV3-1	TRBJ2-7	many	TGTGCCAGCAGCTTAAGGACTAGCGGGAGTTACGAGCAGTACTTC	CASSLRTSGSYEQYF
-	TRBV6-5	TRBJ2-1	once	TGTGCCAGCAGTGCGACGGGAGTGCAGTTCTTC	CASSATGVQFF
-	TRBV28	TRBJ2-7	few	TGTGCCAGCACCTGGGGGGAATCCTACGAGCAGTACTTC	CASTWGESYEQYF
-	TRBV7-9	TRBJ2-7	few	TGTGCCAGCAGTGAGAACGGGGTCGTAAACGAGCAGTACTTC	CASSENGVVNEQYF
-	TRBV2	TRBJ2-1	-	TGTGCCAGCAGGAACTACGGGGAGCAGTTCTTC	CASRNYGEQFF
-	TRBV28	TRBJ2-1	-	TGTGCCAGCAGTTTCTTGACGGTCGCTAGTATCTACAATGAGCAGTTCTTC	CASSFLTVASIYNEQFF
-	TRBV7-2	TRBJ2-3	-	TGTGCCAGCAGCGCAGAGGCAGATACGCAGTATTTT	CASSAEADTQYF
TRBD1	TRBV6-1	TRBJ2-5	once	TGTGCCAGCAGTGAAATGGACAGGGGAGGGCAAGAGACCCAGTACTTC	CASSEMDRGGQETQYF
TRBD1	TRBV5-1	TRBJ2-3	-	TGCGCCAGCAGCTTGCGACAGGGCGGATCCCCAACGCAGTATTTT	CASSLRQGGSPTQYF
-	TRBV7-2	TRBJ2-3	few	TGTGCCAGCAGCTTAGACGGGATTTTGGGGCAGTATTTT	CASSLDGILGQYF
-	TRBV20-1	TRBJ2-7	-	TGCAGTGCCCCAAAGCCCGGGACGGTCTCCTACGAGCAGTACTTC	CSAPKPGTVSYEQYF
-	TRBV6-2/TRBV6-3	TRBJ1-2	few	TGTGCCAGCAGGACCACAGGAACCTATGGCTACACCTTC	CASRTTGTYGYTF
-	TRBV6-5	TRBJ2-7	few	TGTGCCAGCAGTTCTACCTGGTACGAGCAGTACTTC	CASSSTWYEQYF
-	TRBV7-8	TRBJ2-1	few	TGTGCCAGCAGCTTAGTCTCGATCCGTCGAGGGTCCTACAATGAGCAGTTCTTC	CASSLVSIRRGSYNEQFF
TRBD1	TRBV6-1	TRBJ2-1	-	TGTGCCAGCAGCGCGGCACAGGGGATAGTCAATGAGCAGTTCTTC	CASSAAQGIVNEQFF
-	TRBV5-5	TRBJ2-4	-	TGTGCCAGCAGCTTGTCAAGTTGGGCTCAGTACTTC	CASSLSSWAQYF
-	TRBV5-1	TRBJ1-1	-	TGCGCCAGCAGCTTGAGGCGGGGTTTGGACACTGAAGCTTTCTTT	CASSLRRGLDTEAFF
TRBD2	TRBV20-1	TRBJ2-3	-	TGCAGTGCTAGAGGGTCTAGCGGGGACACAGATACGCAGTATTTT	CSARGSSGDTDTQYF
-	TRBV4-1	TRBJ1-2	-	TGCGCCAGCAGCCAGGGCCCCGGACAGCCCGGCGGCTACACCTTC	CASSQGPGQPGGYTF
TRBD2	TRBV6-6	TRBJ2-3	few	TGTGCCAGCAGTTACGCGGTGACTAGCGGACCTGATACGCAGTATTTT	CASSYAVTSGPDTQYF
-	TRBV7-2	TRBJ1-2	few	TGTGCCAGCAGCTTAGATTTCGGCACGGGGCAACGGGTTGGCTACACCTTC	CASSLDFGTGQRVGYTF
TRBD2	TRBV20-1	TRBJ2-3	-	TGCAGTACCCCTAGCGGAACGACCAGAGATACGCAGTATTTT	CSTPSGTTRDTQYF
-	TRBV5-1	TRBJ2-5	few	TGCGCCAGCAGCTTCCGACAGGTGACATCCTTAGAGACCCAGTACTTC	CASSFRQVTSLETQYF
TRBD1	TRBV29-1	TRBJ1-5	-	TGCAGCGTTAGGACAGGGGGGCAGCCCCAGCATTTT	CSVRTGGQPQHF
TRBD2	TRBV20-1	TRBJ2-7	few	TGCAGTGCAAATCCCGGACTAGCGGGGGGTACTCCCTACGAGCAGTACTTC	CSANPGLAGGTPYEQYF
-	TRBV23-1	TRBJ2-7	-	TGCGCCAGCACCTTTCGCCTGGACTCTCCGAGCTCCTACGAGCAGTACTTC	CASTFRLDSPSSYEQYF
TRBD1	TRBV28	TRBJ2-4	few	TGTGCCAGCAGTCCGCCGGGGCAGGGGGTAATGGCCAAAAACATTCAGTACTTC	CASSPPGQGVMAKNIQYF
-	TRBV25-1	TRBJ2-3	-	TGTGCCAGCAGTGAACTGAGGGGGGCTGGAGATACGCAGTATTTT	CASSELRGAGDTQYF
TRBD1	TRBV6-5	TRBJ1-2	-	TGTGCCAGCAACTTATTGGGAACTGGACAGGCTGGAGGCTACACCTTC	CASNLLGTGQAGGYTF
TRBD2	TRBV20-1	TRBJ2-5	many	TGCAGTGCTAGTAGATCGGGGGGCCAAGAGACCCAGTACTTC	CSASRSGGQETQYF
-	TRBV7-6	TRBJ2-1	few	TGTGCCAGCAGCTTGACTATGGCCGGGACAAGGGAGAATGAGCAGTTCTTC	CASSLTMAGTRENEQFF
-	TRBV7-2	TRBJ2-2	-	TGTGCCAGCACCGGGCTCTACACCGGGGAGCTGTTTTTT	CASTGLYTGELFF
-	TRBV7-2	TRBJ2-3	-	TGTGCCAGCAGCTTCGTGAGGGGTGGTCATCGGGCGCAGTATTTT	CASSFVRGGHRAQYF
TRBD1	TRBV7-2	TRBJ2-5	-	TGTGCCAGCAGCGCAGGGGGAAGTCGAGAGACCCAGTACTTC	CASSAGGSRETQYF
-	TRBV4-3	TRBJ1-2	-	TGCGCCAACAGCCAAGAAGCGGCGGGGGAGGGACCGGGCTATGGCTACACCTTC	CANSQEAAGEGPGYGYTF
-	TRBV29-1	TRBJ1-2	few	TGCAGCGTTGACCTTCGAACCCCAGGGCCCGATATCGCCAACTATGGCTACACCTTC	CSVDLRTPGPDIANYGYTF
-	TRBV6-2/TRBV6-3	TRBJ2-1	few	TGTGCCAGCACCGAAGTGGGGGGGCCCTTCGGTGAGCAGTTCTTC	CASTEVGGPFGEQFF
-	TRBV24-1	TRBJ2-1	few	TGTGCCACCAGTGATATGTCTAATGAGCAGTTCTTC	CATSDMSNEQFF
-	TRBV10-3	TRBJ1-2	-	TGTGCCATCAGTGAGACTTTGGGACCGCATCCGGGGGGCTACACCTTC	CAISETLGPHPGGYTF
TRBD2	TRBV6-5	TRBJ2-5	-	TGTGCCAGCGTATCTAGCGGGGGGCGACGGGAGACCCAGTACTTC	CASVSSGGRRETQYF
TRBD1	TRBV4-2	TRBJ2-5	-	TGTGCCTGCAGCCTTGGACAGGGCGAGACCCAGTACTTC	CACSLGQGETQYF